The rows below give T cell receptor beta chains drawn from one sample of a study of blood T cell repertoires in COVID-19. Clones were read by immunoSEQ multiplex PCR, and TCRdb kept only the in-frame ones, dropping some. The table includes around 200,000 clones, about 86% detected once. Sequenced material: peripheral blood. The origin of the receptors is a human donor with acute or convalescent COVID-19. The donor label of this sample is uncertain. CDR3s include the opening cysteine and the closing phenylalanine or tryptophan. D genes are given only for firm matches. Only some rows state a clone size, as once, few, many or a class for expanded clones.

CDR3aa,CDR3nt,j_gene,v_gene,d_gene,abundance
CASSLSGGLDTQYF,TGTGCCAGCAGCTTAAGTGGAGGACTAGATACGCAGTATTTT,TRBJ2-3,TRBV7-3,NA,NA
CASSILDSRNTEAFF,TGTGCCAGTAGTATCCTGGACAGCCGGAACACTGAAGCTTTCTTT,TRBJ1-1,TRBV19,NA,NA
CASSTTVNQETQYF,TGTGCCAGCAGTACCACAGTTAACCAAGAGACCCAGTACTTC,TRBJ2-5,TRBV2,NA,NA
CASSPAGLGIFTEAFF,TGTGCCAGCAGTCCTGCAGGGCTAGGTATTTTCACTGAAGCTTTCTTT,TRBJ1-1,TRBV3-1/TRBV3-2,NA,few
CASSYSQGAVQTEAFF,TGTGCCAGCAGTTACTCACAGGGGGCGGTCCAGACTGAAGCTTTCTTT,TRBJ1-1,TRBV6-5,TRBD1,NA
CASSSGLAGRNTQYF,TGTGCCAGCAGCTCGGGACTAGCGGGGCGAAATACGCAGTATTTT,TRBJ2-3,TRBV11-3,TRBD2,NA
CASSLGVSGRKGEQYF,TGTGCCAGCAGCTTAGGTGTGAGCGGGAGAAAGGGCGAGCAGTACTTC,TRBJ2-7,TRBV7-2,TRBD2,NA
CASRETGANNSPLHF,TGCGCCAGCAGGGAGACAGGGGCCAATAATTCACCCCTCCACTTT,TRBJ1-6,TRBV5-1,TRBD1,few
CASSPPRSFTEAFF,TGCGCCAGCAGCCCCCCCCGGTCCTTCACTGAAGCTTTCTTT,TRBJ1-1,TRBV4-1,NA,NA
CASSRPVRGDQPQHF,TGTGCCAGCAGTCGCCCGGTCAGGGGTGATCAGCCCCAGCATTTT,TRBJ1-5,TRBV28,NA,once